This T cell receptor beta chain was found in a study of CD8 T cells in ankylosing spondylitis. Whole-study results and caveats: Disease-linked clones were reportedly significantly enriched in matched ankylosing spondylitis synovial fluid. Prior literature has documented some motif variants in synovial fluid and blood from reactive arthritis. Roughly eight highly homologous variants made up a TCR beta motif that seemed to typify ankylosing spondylitis blood.

This clonotype was seen a handful of times. The antigen is not known. Germline V gene sequence: CDR1 DFQATT, CDR2 SNEGSKA (reference sequence). Germline trimming cut 0 bases from V and 3 bases from J; bases unmatched to any gene: 13. The CDR3 sequence is 18 residues long. It was by quantitative 5'-RACE with molecular barcodes that TCR beta libraries were made. Using its own MiXCR run on the 5' RACE reads, TCRdb lists one record per CDR3 protein. The sample gives 200,000 to 250,000 distinct CDR3 sequences, 8% to 11% of which show up once; 2.6% is in the top ten. The sequenced material came from blood, either unsorted or a sorted T cell fraction (not recorded which). The TCR was taken from a male donor with ankylosing spondylitis or in good health (not recorded which). V gene TRBV20-1 combines with J gene TRBJ2-3, with 9 nucleotides matching TRBD2. The CDR3 is CSAREGALSGRRTDTQYF. The CDR3 DNA reads TGCAGTGCTAGAGAGGGGGCCCTCAGCGGGAGGCGAACAGATACGCAGTATTTT.